This TCR beta chain comes out of a study of blood T cells in healthy people across ages (dated by TCRdb to the mid-2010s). About the investigation overall: Template switching captured roughly one uniquely barcoded TCR beta cDNA molecule per two T cells in model experiments. Donors of different ages were randomly distributed across sequencing lanes to avoid experimental bias. Two additional independent replicas of 1 million unique cDNA reads from the same blood draw were analyzed for two donors (one aged 18 to 30 and one aged 80 or older). The donors were split into four age groups: young (average around 17 years), middle-aged (about 40), aged (62) and long-lived (roughly 80). Using deep sequencing normalized with unique cDNA molecular identifiers, the study measured how TCR beta repertoire diversity changes with age.

The roughly 39 donors, aged about 6 to 100 years, were systemically healthy Caucasian individuals from Russia. Roughly 11 milliliters of peripheral blood were drawn from each donor into EDTA-treated Vacutainer tubes. Ficoll-Paque density-gradient centrifugation was used to isolate PBMCs, with at least 7 million per sample. Total RNA was extracted from PBMCs with Trizol reagent, with at least 5.5 micrograms obtained per sample. The percentages of naive CD45RAhigh/CD27high T cells were determined by flow cytometry on a PBMC aliquot from every donor. This clonotype was counted at least ten times. It lacks a known antigen. No per-base quality is available; no much larger clone lies one base away. The research as a whole found: Observed TCR beta diversity correlated strongly with the percentage of naive T cells measured by flow cytometry. Compared with the aged group, the long-lived group had more naive CD4+ T cells, fewer expanded clones and increased TCR diversity, a pattern suggesting age selection. Total diversity estimates from one million sequenced T cells were considered lower bounds and underestimates. Because donor CMV infection status was unknown, age-related changes in expanded clonotypes were potentially confounded. Since profiling was done on bulk unsorted PBMCs, naive and antigen-experienced compartments could not be conclusively compared. Observed TCR beta diversity per million T cells fell roughly linearly with age, and a significant reduction was already apparent by age around 40.

Libraries were made using 5' RACE. TCRdb shows the sequencer as Illumina HiSeq 2500. A second PCR of roughly 6 to 12 cycles was performed with a sample-barcoded 5' primer and a J-beta primer mix. Each TCR beta cDNA molecule received a unique molecular identifier from a template-switch 5' adaptor carrying 12 random nucleotides. Each sample yielded at least 2.5 million CDR3-containing paired-end reads. The Mint cDNA synthesis kit, primed by a TRBC-specific oligonucleotide, was used to synthesize first-strand cDNA from all RNA. All cDNA was treated with uracil-DNA glycosylase and then went through a first 18-cycle PCR with the universal primers M1SS and BC2_uni_R. On the authors' methods: For normalization, 1 million high-quality reads, each with a distinct molecular identifier, were randomly selected from each sample. Instead of being binned into consensus sequences, reads that shared molecular identifiers were thrown out. MiTCR, with a Q25 quality threshold and the strictest error-elimination algorithm, was used for CDR3 identification, clonotype clustering and error correction. A nonparametric unseen species model using Euler transformation provided a lower-bound estimate of total TCR beta diversity. Using fastp at Q25 and MiXCR, TCRdb reprocessed the public reads and kept productive beta chains. Every CDR3 protein is listed once, alongside the most common genes and DNA of its rows. Here the V and J calls rest on TCRdb's processing, not on the authors' analysis. The sample data list over a million distinct CDR3 sequences, and almost 60% of these were observed just once. The ten most abundant clones make up 6.5% to 8.5% of the sample.

Taken from the germline V gene, the CDR1 and CDR2 loops are SGHRS and YFSETQ. Its CDR3 holds 13 amino acids, cysteine through phenylalanine. This entry keeps only the CDR3 DNA: 39 bases, framed from base 1. V loses 0 bases of germline sequence and J loses 1 base, and the interval between the two ends is 5 bases. The TCR was taken from a man aged 18 to 30 in good health. The chain links TRBV5-1 with TRBJ2-7, with no reliable assignment of the D segment. Sequenced input: blood. CDR3 protein: CASSLESSYEQYF. The DNA sequence is TGCGCCAGCAGCTTGGAGTCATCCTACGAGCAGTACTTC.